A single count supports the clone carrying this T cell receptor beta chain. Trimming removed 5 bases from V and 8 bases from J; junction bases left unmatched: 9. The CDR3 is 15 amino acids. Per the germline V gene, CDR1 is SGHAT and CDR2 is FQNNGV. The assay, immunoSEQ v3.0, was run at survey level. Produced via immunoSEQ multiplex PCR; TCRdb's table is partial and in-frame only. The sample holds around 30,000 clones, about 96% seen once. This record comes from a study of long-term antiretroviral therapy in people with HIV. This receptor was identified in a man younger than 45 with HIV. Source: unsorted PBMCs, taken 6.6 years after starting antiretroviral therapy. The J gene is TRBJ2-1, the V gene TRBV11-2; TRBD2 agrees at 10 bases. In DNA, the CDR3 is TGTGCCAGCAGCCCACTTAGCGGGGGGCTTTATGAGCAGTTCTTC. Protein product: CASSPLSGGLYEQFF.